The following is a T cell receptor (beta chain) sequence with its context. Its antigen is as yet unknown. Repertoires were generated with immunoSEQ multiplex PCR, while TCRdb's copy carries only in-frame clones and drops some. The sample gives 150,000 or so clones, around 78% of which show up once; 20% to 25% is in the top ten. The data belong to a study of radiation and T cells in renal cell carcinoma. Study observations and caveats: Top tumor clonotypes rose in blood 2 weeks post-radiation, then contracted.

Indicated time point: baseline pretreatment blood. As to treatment: 15 Gy SBRT to primary tumor, nephrectomy 4 weeks later. Radiation-treated patients gave blood at baseline, week 2 and week 4. Clear cell pathology was present in this patient's renal cell carcinoma. The length of the CDR3 is 15 residues. Trimming shortened V by 5 bases and J by 5 bases, and 16 bases separated the two germline ends. Germline V gene data show CDR1 as SGHNT and CDR2 as YYREEE (reference sequence). The sequencing used blood, collected from a patient whose treatment included radiotherapy and nephrectomy. The chain couples TRBV5-4 to TRBJ1-4; maybe TRBD1 (5 bases). This receptor was taken from a woman between 45 and 65 years old with renal cell carcinoma. Here the CDR3 reads CASSSPGTGNEKLFF. In DNA form, the CDR3 reads TGTGCCAGCAGTTCTCCCGGGACCGGGAATGAAAAACTGTTTTTT.